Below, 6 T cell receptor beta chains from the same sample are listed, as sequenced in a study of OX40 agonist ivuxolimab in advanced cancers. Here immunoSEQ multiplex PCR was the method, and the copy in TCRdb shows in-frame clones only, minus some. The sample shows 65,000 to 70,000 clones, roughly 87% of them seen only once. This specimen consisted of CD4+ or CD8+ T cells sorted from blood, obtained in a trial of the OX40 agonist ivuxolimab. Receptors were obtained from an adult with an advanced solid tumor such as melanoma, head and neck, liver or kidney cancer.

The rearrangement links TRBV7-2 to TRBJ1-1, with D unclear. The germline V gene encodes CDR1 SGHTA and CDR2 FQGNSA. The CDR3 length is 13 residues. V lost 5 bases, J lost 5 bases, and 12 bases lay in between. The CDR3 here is CASSPQMGTEAFF. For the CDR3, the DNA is TGTGCCAGCAGCCCACAAATGGGGACTGAAGCTTTCTTT.

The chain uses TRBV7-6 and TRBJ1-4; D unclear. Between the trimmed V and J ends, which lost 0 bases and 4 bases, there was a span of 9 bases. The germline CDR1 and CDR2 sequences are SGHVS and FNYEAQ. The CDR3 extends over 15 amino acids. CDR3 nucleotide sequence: TGTGCCAGCAGCTTAGCAGGGCAGATTAATGAAAAACTGTTTTTT. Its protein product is CASSLAGQINEKLFF.

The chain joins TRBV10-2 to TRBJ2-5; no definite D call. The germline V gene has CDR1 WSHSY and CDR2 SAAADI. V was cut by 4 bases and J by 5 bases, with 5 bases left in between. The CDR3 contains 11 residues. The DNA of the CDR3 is TGCGCCAGCAGTGGGGCTGAGACCCAGTACTTC. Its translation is CASSGAETQYF.

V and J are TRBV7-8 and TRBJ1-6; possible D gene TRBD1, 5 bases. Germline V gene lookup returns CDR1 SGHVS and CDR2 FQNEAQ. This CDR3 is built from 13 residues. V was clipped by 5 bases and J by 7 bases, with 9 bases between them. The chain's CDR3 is CASSRTGNSPLHF. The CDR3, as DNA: TGTGCCAGCAGCCGAACAGGAAATTCACCCCTCCACTTT.

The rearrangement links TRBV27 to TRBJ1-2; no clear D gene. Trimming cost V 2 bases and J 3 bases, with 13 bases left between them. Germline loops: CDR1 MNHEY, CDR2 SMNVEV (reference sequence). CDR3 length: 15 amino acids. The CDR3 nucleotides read TGTGCCAGCAGTTTAACTGTTCGGTGGGACTATGGCTACACCTTC. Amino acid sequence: CASSLTVRWDYGYTF.

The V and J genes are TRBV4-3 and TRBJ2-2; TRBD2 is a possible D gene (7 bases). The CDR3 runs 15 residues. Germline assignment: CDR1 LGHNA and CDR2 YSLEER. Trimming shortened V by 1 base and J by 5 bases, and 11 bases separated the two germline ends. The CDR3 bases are TGCGCCAGCAGCCAAGGGGGGGGCCCTACCGGGGAGCTGTTTTTT. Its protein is CASSQGGGPTGELFF.